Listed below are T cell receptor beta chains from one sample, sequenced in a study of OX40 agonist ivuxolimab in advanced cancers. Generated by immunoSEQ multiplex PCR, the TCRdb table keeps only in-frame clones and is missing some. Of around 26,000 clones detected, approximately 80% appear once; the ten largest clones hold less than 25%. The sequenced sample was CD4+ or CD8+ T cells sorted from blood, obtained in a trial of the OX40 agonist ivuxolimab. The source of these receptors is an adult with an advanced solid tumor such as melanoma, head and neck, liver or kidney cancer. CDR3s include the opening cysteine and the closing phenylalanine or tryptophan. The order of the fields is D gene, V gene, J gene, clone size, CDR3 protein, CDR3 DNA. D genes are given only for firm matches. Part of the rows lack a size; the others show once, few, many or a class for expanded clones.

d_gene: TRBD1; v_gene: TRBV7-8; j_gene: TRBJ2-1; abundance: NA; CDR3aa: CASSRPGQNNEQFF; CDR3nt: TGTGCCAGCAGCCGCCCGGGACAGAACAATGAGCAGTTCTTC
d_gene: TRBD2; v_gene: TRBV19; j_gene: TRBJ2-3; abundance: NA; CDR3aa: CASSPRESDTQYF; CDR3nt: TGTGCCAGTAGTCCGCGGGAGTCAGATACGCAGTATTTT
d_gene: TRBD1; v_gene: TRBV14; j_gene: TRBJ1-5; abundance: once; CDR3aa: CASSQEGRGQPQHF; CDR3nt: TGTGCCAGCAGCCAAGAAGGCAGGGGGCAGCCCCAGCATTTT
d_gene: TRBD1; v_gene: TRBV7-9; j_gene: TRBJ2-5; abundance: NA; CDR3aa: CASSLGQGIRETQYF; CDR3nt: TGTGCCAGCAGCTTGGGACAGGGGATTAGGGAGACCCAGTACTTC
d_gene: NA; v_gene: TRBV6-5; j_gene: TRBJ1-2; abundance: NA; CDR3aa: CASSYSTGGKEGYTF; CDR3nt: TGTGCCAGCAGTTACTCCACAGGCGGGAAAGAGGGCTACACCTTC
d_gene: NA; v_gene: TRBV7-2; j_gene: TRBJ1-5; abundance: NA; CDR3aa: CASSLDDRPNQPQHF; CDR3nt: TGTGCCAGCAGCTTAGATGACAGGCCTAATCAGCCCCAGCATTTT
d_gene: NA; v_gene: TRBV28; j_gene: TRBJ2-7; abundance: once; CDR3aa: CASGLGYEQYF; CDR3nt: TGTGCCAGCGGGCTAGGCTACGAGCAGTACTTC
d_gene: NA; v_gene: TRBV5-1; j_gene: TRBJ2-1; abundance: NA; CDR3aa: CASSRESGSSNEQFF; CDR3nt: TGCGCCAGCAGTAGAGAATCCGGAAGCTCCAATGAGCAGTTCTTC
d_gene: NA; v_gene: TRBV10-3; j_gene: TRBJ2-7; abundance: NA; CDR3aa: CAISELRGSYEQYF; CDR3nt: TGTGCCATCAGCGAACTGCGGGGTTCCTACGAGCAGTACTTC
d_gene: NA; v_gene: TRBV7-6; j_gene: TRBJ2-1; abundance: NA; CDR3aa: CASSLIAGSSYNEQFF; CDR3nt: TGTGCCAGCAGCTTAATAGCCGGTAGCTCCTACAATGAGCAGTTCTTC
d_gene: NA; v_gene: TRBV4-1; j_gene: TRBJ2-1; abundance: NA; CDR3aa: CASSLRGIDEQFF; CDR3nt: TGCGCCAGCAGCCTCCGGGGGATCGATGAGCAGTTCTTC
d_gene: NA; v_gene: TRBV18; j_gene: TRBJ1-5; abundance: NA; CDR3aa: CASSPRYRETDQPQHF; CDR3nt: TGTGCCAGCTCACCTAGGTATAGGGAAACCGATCAGCCCCAGCATTTT
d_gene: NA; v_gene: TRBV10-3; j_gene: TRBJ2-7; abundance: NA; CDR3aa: CAIADRTYEQYF; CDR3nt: TGTGCCATCGCCGACAGAACATACGAGCAGTACTTC
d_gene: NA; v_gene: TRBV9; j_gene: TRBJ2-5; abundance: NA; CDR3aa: CASSDGETQYF; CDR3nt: TGTGCCAGCAGCGATGGGGAGACCCAGTACTTC